Shown below are 30 T cell receptor beta chains from a single sample sequenced in a study of CD8+ T cells in alopecia areata. Treatment specified: oral pan-JAK inhibitor, 5-10 mg twice daily. Once RNA had been extracted, it was reverse transcribed into cDNA to act as the sequencing template. Method: immunoSEQ multiplex PCR; TCRdb's copy keeps in-frame clones and lacks some. The repertoire has about 200,000 clones, 58% of them found once; the top ten carry 5.5% to 6%. The input for sequencing was CD4+ T cells sorted from blood, taken at week 24, from a patient treated with tofacitinib. These receptors all come from a human donor with alopecia areata.

The chain couples TRBV6-1 to TRBJ2-7; 11 bases fit TRBD1. The CDR3 runs to 14 residues. V trimming: 8 bases; J trimming: 1 base; junction bases outside the gene matches: 4. From germline, CDR1 is MNHNS and CDR2 SASEGT. In nucleotides, the CDR3 is TGTGCCAGCGGGGGGACAGGGGGTTCCTACGAGCAGTACTTC. Residues: CASGGTGGSYEQYF.

The CDR3 DNA follows: TGTGCCTGGACATACACAGATACGCAGTATTTT. Its translation is CAWTYTDTQYF. This chain links TRBV30 with TRBJ2-3; D gene ambiguous. Per the germline V gene, CDR1 is GTSNPN and CDR2 is SVGIG (reference sequence). This CDR3 contains 11 residues. Trimming left V 4 bases short and J 2 bases short, with 4 bases between.

The chain recombines TRBV5-1 with TRBJ2-5; TRBD2 matches 12 bases. Germline CDR1 is SGHRS and CDR2 is YFSETQ. This CDR3 has 15 amino acids. The J segment lost 3 bases and the V segment lost 0 bases, leaving 0 bases of the junction unmatched. The CDR3 sequence: CASSLGTSGEETQYF. CDR3 nucleotide sequence: TGCGCCAGCAGCTTGGGGACTAGCGGGGAAGAGACCCAGTACTTC.

V is TRBV5-1 and J is TRBJ2-1; 11 bases map to TRBD2. Germline trimming cut 2 bases from V and 8 bases from J; bases unmatched to any gene: 3. From germline, CDR1 is SGHRS and CDR2 YFSETQ. The CDR3 has 14 residues. The CDR3 coding sequence is TGCGCCAGCAGCTTACTAGCGGGAGACGATGAGCAGTTCTTC. Its protein is CASSLLAGDDEQFF.

This chain links TRBV11-2 with TRBJ2-7, with 10 bases fitting TRBD1. CDR3 length equals 15 residues. Germline CDR1 SGHAT, CDR2 FQNNGV. With 5 bases clipped from V and 4 bases from J, the junction kept 8 bases outside the gene matches. The CDR3: CASSPRQGAVYEQYF. The CDR3 nucleotides are TGTGCCAGCAGCCCTAGACAGGGGGCGGTTTACGAGCAGTACTTC.

The chain couples TRBV7-2 to TRBJ2-4, with D tentatively TRBD1 or TRBD2 (5 bases each). The CDR3 has 14 residues. V dropped 1 base and J dropped 7 bases, with 11 bases sitting between them. Germline-derived CDR1 and CDR2 are SGHTA and FQGNSA. The CDR3 loop reads CASSLGGVVNIQYF. CDR3 nucleotide sequence: TGTGCCAGCAGCTTAGGAGGGGTAGTGAACATTCAGTACTTC.

This rearrangement joins TRBV7-2 to TRBJ2-1; D unclear. This CDR3 region has 13 residues. CDR1 SGHTA and CDR2 FQGNSA come from the germline V gene. V lost 1 base and J 8 bases, leaving 9 bases between the germline ends. The CDR3 here is CASSLGRSDEQFF. Written as DNA, the CDR3 is TGTGCCAGCAGCTTAGGTCGCAGCGATGAGCAGTTCTTC.

A remark on this clone: Additional DNA sequences in this sample encode the identical CDR3. J is TRBJ2-5 and V is TRBV7-2; D gene ambiguous. The V end lost 5 bases, the J end lost 5 bases, and 9 bases lay between the germline ends. This CDR3 spans 12 amino acids. Germline V gives CDR1 SGHTA, CDR2 FQGNSA. The CDR3 nucleotides are TGTGCCAGCAGCCCGCGTAGGGAGACCCAGTACTTC. Translating gives CASSPRRETQYF.

The chain links TRBV7-9 to TRBJ2-3; no definite D call. This CDR3 has 12 amino acids. The V end lost 7 bases, the J end lost 2 bases, and 7 bases lay between the germline ends. CDR1 and CDR2 from the germline V gene are SEHNR and FQNEAQ (reference sequence). CDR3 loop: CASKRDTDTQYF. The DNA of the CDR3 is TGTGCCAGCAAGCGTGACACAGATACGCAGTATTTT.

The chain couples TRBV7-2 to TRBJ2-3, with TRBD1 matching over 9 bases. This CDR3 has 16 residues. V was clipped by 4 bases and J by 3 bases; unmatched bases: 8. The germline V gene has CDR1 SGHTA and CDR2 FQGNSA. The CDR3 DNA follows: TGTGCCAGCAGCTCAACCACAGGGGGCAAAACAGATACGCAGTATTTT. Translating gives CASSSTTGGKTDTQYF.

The genes are TRBV29-1 and TRBJ2-7; D unresolved. This CDR3 comprises 11 residues. Trimming cost V 5 bases and J 2 bases, with 7 bases left between them. Germline V gene sequence: CDR1 SQVTM, CDR2 ANQGSEA. The CDR3 nucleotides read TGCAGCGTTCACATGGCCTACGAGCAGTACTTC. This sequence encodes CSVHMAYEQYF.

This clone was observed a handful of times. The chain joins TRBV7-8 to TRBJ2-3, with 9 bases aligning to TRBD2. Germline V gene lookup returns CDR1 SGHVS and CDR2 FQNEAQ. There are 16 residues in the CDR3. V trimming: 5 bases; J trimming: 0 bases; junction bases outside the gene matches: 6. CDR3 DNA: TGTGCCAGCAGCCCCGCCGCGGGGGGGAGCACAGATACGCAGTATTTT. Protein sequence: CASSPAAGGSTDTQYF.

CDR3 protein: CASKTSWSEYF. In DNA, the CDR3 is TGTGCCAGCAAAACCTCCTGGTCTGAGTACTTC. V and J are TRBV6-6 and TRBJ2-7, with unresolved D. The CDR3 runs to 11 residues. Germline assignment: CDR1 MNHNY and CDR2 SVGAGI (reference sequence). The ends were cut back, 7 bases at V and 11 bases at J, with 15 bases in the middle.

The CDR3 DNA follows: TGTGCCAGCAGCGGGTGGCAGGGGAGCGAGACCCAGTACTTC. It codes for CASSGWQGSETQYF. The V call is TRBV9, the J call TRBJ2-5; possible D gene TRBD1, 6 bases. V lost 3 bases and J 5 bases, leaving 14 bases between the germline ends. CDR1 and CDR2 from the germline V gene are SGDLS and YYNGEE. The CDR3 has 14 amino acids.

This rearrangement joins TRBV5-4 to TRBJ2-5, with TRBD2 identical over 16 bases. Trimming removed 4 bases from V and 3 bases from J; junction bases left unmatched: 3. CDR3 length: 16 amino acids. Germline values: CDR1 SGHNT, CDR2 YYREEE (reference sequence). CDR3 protein: CASSPGLAGGEETQYF. CDR3 nucleotides: TGTGCCAGCAGCCCGGGACTAGCGGGAGGGGAAGAGACCCAGTACTTC.

About this clone itself: The junction differs from germline at one of its ends, possibly a read error. This CDR3 is also generated by other DNA sequences in the sample. The chain combines TRBV7-2 with TRBJ2-7; TRBD1 matches at 10 bases. The CDR3 sequence is 15 residues long. Germline CDR1 SGHTA, CDR2 FQGNSA. CDR3 sequence: CASSPRTGGVYEQYF. CDR3 coding DNA: TGCGCCAGCAGCCCTCGGACAGGGGGTGTCTACGAGCAGTACTTC.

The chain recombines TRBV6-5 with TRBJ2-7; maybe TRBD2 (6 bases). CDR1 and CDR2 from the germline V gene are MNHEY and SVGAGI. Trimming took 2 bases from V and 3 from J, leaving 11 bases between them. CDR3 size: 14 residues. In DNA, the CDR3 is TGTGCCAGCAGTTACCGGGGGTTGAACTACGAGCAGTACTTC. This sequence encodes CASSYRGLNYEQYF.

CDR3 bases: TGCAGTGCCCCCGAGGGCTATGGCTACACCTTC. Residues: CSAPEGYGYTF. J is TRBJ1-2 and V is TRBV20-1; unclear D gene. Germline CDR1 and CDR2: DFQATT and SNEGSKA (reference sequence). This CDR3 region has 11 residues. Trimming removed 6 bases at V and 4 bases at J, with 9 bases between.

The chain uses TRBV7-9 and TRBJ2-7, with unresolved D. Trimming left V 4 bases short and J 6 bases short, with 10 bases between. The CDR3 sequence is 12 residues long. Germline assignment: CDR1 SEHNR and CDR2 FQNEAQ (reference sequence). CDR3: CASSYYLTEQYF. DNA for the CDR3: TGTGCCAGCAGCTATTACCTTACCGAGCAGTACTTC. Full variable domain (outside the CDR3, taken from reference TRBV7-9 and TRBJ2-7): DTGVSQNPRHKITKRGQNVTFRCDPISEHNRLYWYRQTLGQGPEFLTYFQNEAQLEKSRLLSDRFSAERPKGSFSTLEIQRTEQGDSAMYLCASSYYLTEQYFGPGTRLTVT.

The chain has TRBV6-5 and TRBJ1-1; TRBD1 is a possible D gene (5 bases). The CDR3 contains 14 residues. V shed 6 bases and J shed 5 bases, with 16 bases lying between them. Germline values: CDR1 MNHEY, CDR2 SVGAGI. DNA of the CDR3: TGTGCCAGCAGCCCTGGCCGGGGGGATACTGAAGCTTTCTTT. This gives the protein CASSPGRGDTEAFF.

The J gene is TRBJ2-1, the V gene TRBV7-7; 9 bases fit TRBD2. J lost 7 bases, V lost 3 bases, and 13 bases had no gene match. This CDR3 contains 17 residues. Germline V gives CDR1 SSHAT, CDR2 FNYEAQ (reference sequence). The CDR3 here is CASSLGIAGAAGNEQFF. DNA of the CDR3: TGTGCCAGCAGCTTGGGCATAGCGGGAGCGGCGGGGAATGAGCAGTTCTTC.

The chain recombines TRBV15 with TRBJ2-4, with 9 bases identical to TRBD2. With V trimmed by 0 bases and J by 3 bases, 6 bases remained unmatched. This CDR3 contains 17 residues. Germline V lookup: CDR1 LNHNV, CDR2 YYDKDF (reference sequence). This CDR3 reads CATSREGSGSGKNIQYF. In DNA, the CDR3 is TGTGCCACCAGCAGAGAGGGTAGCGGGAGTGGCAAAAACATTCAGTACTTC.

This clone was recorded at least ten times. This chain uses TRBV7-2 with TRBJ1-4; the D gene is possibly TRBD1 (5 bases). The germline V and J ends were trimmed by 5 bases and 8 bases, with 12 bases remaining between them. The CDR3 is 13 residues long. Per germline, CDR1 SGHTA and CDR2 FQGNSA. CDR3 nucleotide sequence: TGTGCCAGCAGCAGCGGGACGGACGAAAAACTGTTTTTT. Translating it yields CASSSGTDEKLFF. Based on the CDR3 plus reference TRBV7-2 and TRBJ1-4, the full variable domain is GAGVSQSPSNKVTEKGKDVELRCDPISGHTALYWYRQSLGQGLEFLIYFQGNSAPDKSGLPSDRFSAERTGGSVSTLTIQRTQQEDSAVYLCASSSGTDEKLFFGSGTQLSVL.

The CDR3 loop reads CAWSAGGPTGELFF. CDR3 nucleotides: TGTGCCTGGAGTGCTGGGGGGCCCACCGGGGAGCTGTTTTTT. The chain employs TRBV30 and TRBJ2-2; perhaps D is TRBD1 or TRBD2 (6 bases each). The CDR3 is 14 residues long. Trimming pared 1 base from V and 4 bases from J, leaving 10 bases between. Germline V gene data show CDR1 as GTSNPN and CDR2 as SVGIG (reference sequence).

The chain is built from TRBV5-1 and TRBJ1-2; possibly TRBD1 for D (6 bases). Germline-derived CDR1 and CDR2 are SGHRS and YFSETQ. The CDR3 runs 14 residues. V was cut by 3 bases and J by 5 bases, with 14 bases left in between. The CDR3 nucleotides are TGCGCCAGCAGCTCCCGACAGGATGGGTATGGCTACACCTTC. Translating gives CASSSRQDGYGYTF.

This chain connects TRBV5-1 to TRBJ2-5; a weak D match, TRBD2 (6 bases). This CDR3 spans 12 amino acids. The V end lost 3 bases, the J end lost 4 bases, and 7 bases lay between the germline ends. Germline CDR1 is SGHRS and CDR2 is YFSETQ. CDR3: CASSSEGETQYF. The CDR3 coding sequence is TGCGCCAGCAGCTCGGAGGGAGAGACCCAGTACTTC.

The genes are TRBV5-1 and TRBJ2-1; D is uncertain. V lost 3 bases and J lost 3, with 10 bases in between. The CDR3 spans 14 residues. Germline loops: CDR1 SGHRS, CDR2 YFSETQ. The CDR3 region is CASSSQEYYNEQFF. For the CDR3, the DNA is TGCGCCAGCAGCTCTCAAGAGTACTACAATGAGCAGTTCTTC.

V gene TRBV2 combines with J gene TRBJ1-2; no definite D call. Germline CDR1 SNHLY, CDR2 FYNNEI. Deletions cut 2 bases from V and 0 bases from J, with 7 bases between. The CDR3 runs 14 residues. CDR3 loop: CASSEQLANYGYTF. CDR3 bases: TGTGCCAGCAGTGAACAGCTAGCTAACTATGGCTACACCTTC.

This clone has only a few counts. J is TRBJ2-3 and V is TRBV28, with TRBD2 as a possible D gene (6 bases). Between the trimmed V and J ends, which lost 3 bases and 3 bases, there was a span of 25 bases. CDR1 and CDR2 (germline): MDHEN, SYDVKM. The CDR3 spans 19 residues. This CDR3 reads CASSFSDQLIAVVTDTQYF. Here the CDR3 DNA reads TGTGCCAGCAGTTTCTCCGACCAACTAATAGCGGTCGTTACAGATACGCAGTATTTT.

This chain joins TRBV30 and TRBJ2-5; D call uncertain. The CDR3 spans 12 residues. V lost 2 bases and J lost 5, with 9 bases in between. CDR1 and CDR2 (germline): GTSNPN, SVGIG (reference sequence). The chain's CDR3 is CAWSPNLETQYF. CDR3 in DNA: TGTGCCTGGAGTCCGAATCTGGAGACCCAGTACTTC.